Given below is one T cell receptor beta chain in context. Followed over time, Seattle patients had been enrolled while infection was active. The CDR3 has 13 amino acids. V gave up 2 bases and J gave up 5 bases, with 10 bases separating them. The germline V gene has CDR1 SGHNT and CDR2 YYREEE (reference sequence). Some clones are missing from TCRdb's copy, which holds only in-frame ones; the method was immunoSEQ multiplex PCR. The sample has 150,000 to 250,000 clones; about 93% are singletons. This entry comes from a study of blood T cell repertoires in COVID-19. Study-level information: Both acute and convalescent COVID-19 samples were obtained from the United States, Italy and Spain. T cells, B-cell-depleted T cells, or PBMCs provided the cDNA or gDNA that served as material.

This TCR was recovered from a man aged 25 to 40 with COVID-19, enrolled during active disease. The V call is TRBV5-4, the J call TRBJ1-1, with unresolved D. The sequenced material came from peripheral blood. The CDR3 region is CASSFSGETEAFF. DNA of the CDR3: TGTGCCAGCAGCTTTAGCGGGGAGACTGAAGCTTTCTTT.